These 22 T cell receptor beta chains were all obtained from the same sample, sequenced in a study of blood T cell repertoires in COVID-19. Clones were sequenced by immunoSEQ multiplex PCR, and TCRdb holds only the in-frame ones, with some missing. The top ten hold 1% to 1.3% of the sample, which has about 430,000 clones, approximately 92% seen once. Sequencing was performed on PBMCs or T cells enriched from blood (not recorded which). The receptors were sampled from a man under 40 who had recovered from COVID-19.

This clone was recorded only once. J is TRBJ2-7 and V is TRBV19, with D uncertain. The CDR3 covers 13 residues. CDR1 and CDR2 from the germline V gene are LNHDA and SQIVND (reference sequence). With 6 bases removed from V and 6 bases from J, the gap between germline ends came to 15 bases. The CDR3 is CASSSVLPGEQYF. The CDR3 DNA reads as TGTGCCAGTAGCTCCGTTCTCCCCGGCGAGCAGTACTTC. The full variable domain, in which reference TRBV19 and TRBJ2-7 provide the parts outside the CDR3, is DGGITQSPKYLFRKEGQNVTLSCEQNLNHDAMYWYRQDPGQGLRLIYYSQIVNDFQKGDIAEGYSVSREKKESFPLTVTSAQKNPTAFYLCASSSVLPGEQYFGPGTRLTVT.

The rearrangement links TRBV30 to TRBJ2-3; 10 bases are a match to TRBD2. The J segment lost 6 bases and the V segment lost 0 bases, leaving 3 bases of the junction unmatched. The CDR3 consists of 14 residues. Germline loops: CDR1 GTSNPN, CDR2 SVGIG (reference sequence). This CDR3 reads CAWSVQAGGDTQYF. The CDR3 region has the DNA TGTGCCTGGAGTGTACAAGCGGGAGGGGATACGCAGTATTTT.

The table lists this clone with a few counts. The rearrangement links TRBV3-1 (or the pseudogene TRBV3-2) to TRBJ2-5; D may be TRBD2 (6 bases). The ends were cut back, 4 bases at V and 4 bases at J, with 13 bases in the middle. Per the germline V gene, CDR1 is LGHDT and CDR2 is YNNKEL (reference sequence). This CDR3 is 14 amino acids long. The CDR3 coding sequence is TGTGCCAGCAGCCGGAGCGGGCTGGGAGAGACCCAGTACTTC. Its translation: CASSRSGLGETQYF.

The chain employs TRBV10-3 and TRBJ2-7; the match to TRBD1 covers 10 bases. Trimming removed 6 bases from V and 2 bases from J; junction bases left unmatched: 7. The germline V gene encodes CDR1 ENHRY and CDR2 SYGVKD. The CDR3 contains 15 residues. CDR3 DNA sequence: TGTGCCATCAGAGTACCGGGACAGGGGACCTACGAGCAGTACTTC. Translated: CAIRVPGQGTYEQYF.

This chain connects TRBV19 to TRBJ1-5; D not resolved. The ends were cut back, 1 base at V and 5 bases at J, with 6 bases in the middle. Germline V gene data show CDR1 as LNHDA and CDR2 as SQIVND (reference sequence). The CDR3 has 13 residues. CDR3 residues: CASSIADYQPQHF. The CDR3 DNA reads as TGTGCCAGTAGTATAGCCGACTATCAGCCCCAGCATTTT.

The V call is TRBV28, the J call TRBJ2-7; TRBD1 is a possible D gene (5 bases). The germline V and J ends were trimmed by 3 bases and 2 bases, with 11 bases remaining between them. Germline V gene lookup returns CDR1 MDHEN and CDR2 SYDVKM. This CDR3 region has 14 residues. The CDR3: CASSLAGPTYEQYF. The CDR3 coding sequence is TGTGCCAGCAGTTTGGCAGGGCCCACCTACGAGCAGTACTTC.

This clone appeared a few times. The chain links TRBV9 to TRBJ1-6; D possibly corresponds to TRBD1 (6 bases). Germline CDR1 and CDR2: SGDLS and YYNGEE. CDR3 length: 14 amino acids. The V gene lost 2 bases and the J gene lost 7 bases, with 10 bases spanning the gap. CDR3 DNA sequence: TGTGCCAGCAGCGTCAGGGGTGGGAATTCACCCCTCCACTTT. Its protein is CASSVRGGNSPLHF.

The gene calls are TRBV28 and TRBJ2-5; 9 bases are shared with TRBD1. Germline assignment: CDR1 MDHEN and CDR2 SYDVKM. The CDR3 has 16 amino acids. V lost 5 bases to trimming and J lost 5 bases; unmatched junction nucleotides: 12. CDR3 coding DNA: TGTGCCAGCAGTCTCTTAAGGACAGGGGTGGATGAGACCCAGTACTTC. This sequence encodes CASSLLRTGVDETQYF.

V usage is TRBV28 and J usage is TRBJ1-3; the match to TRBD1 covers 9 bases. Germline V gene data show CDR1 as MDHEN and CDR2 as SYDVKM. V was pared by 7 bases and J by 0 bases, with 10 bases of the junction left unmatched. This CDR3 has 17 amino acids. The CDR3 is CASNPDRGGTSGNTIYF. The CDR3 DNA sequence: TGTGCCAGCAATCCGGACAGGGGAGGGACCTCTGGAAACACCATATATTTT.

V and J are TRBV2 and TRBJ1-3, with D possibly being TRBD1 (6 bases). The germline V and J ends were trimmed by 8 bases and 0 bases, with 8 bases remaining between them. Germline values: CDR1 SNHLY, CDR2 FYNNEI. This CDR3 is 13 amino acids long. The CDR3 spells CASQGFSGNTIYF. The CDR3 region has the DNA TGTGCCAGCCAGGGGTTCTCTGGAAACACCATATATTTT.

V and J are TRBV10-2 and TRBJ2-1, with D tentatively TRBD2 (6 bases). The CDR3 length is 11 residues. Trimming took off 4 bases at V and 10 bases at J, with 8 bases between the two ends. Germline CDR1 WSHSY, CDR2 SAAADI. The CDR3 coding sequence is TGCGCCAGCAGTGCTGGACTAGAGCAGTTCTTC. It specifies CASSAGLEQFF.

The CDR3 DNA follows: TGTGCCAGCAGTTTTCGGGGACATAACTCCTACGAGCAGTACTTC. This encodes CASSFRGHNSYEQYF. The chain is built from TRBV28 and TRBJ2-7, with D possibly being TRBD1 (6 bases). The V and J ends lost 3 bases and 0 bases respectively, with 12 bases between them. This CDR3 comprises 15 residues. The germline V gene encodes CDR1 MDHEN and CDR2 SYDVKM.

This chain joins TRBV24-1 and TRBJ1-5; 10 bases match TRBD1. The CDR3 sequence is 16 residues long. The germline V gene has CDR1 KGHDR and CDR2 SFDVKD. V trimming: 4 bases; J trimming: 2 bases; junction bases outside the gene matches: 4. CDR3 loop: CATSDSGTGGNQPQHF. The CDR3 DNA follows: TGTGCCACCAGTGACTCCGGGACAGGGGGCAATCAGCCCCAGCATTTT.

The V gene is TRBV25-1, the J gene TRBJ2-5; 7 positions agree with TRBD1. Germline V gene lookup returns CDR1 MGHDK and CDR2 SYGVNS. V shed 10 bases and J 4 bases; nucleotides not matched to a gene: 15. The CDR3 covers 15 residues. CDR3: CATPDRALRRETQYF. CDR3 DNA sequence: TGTGCCACCCCAGACAGGGCCTTGAGGAGAGAGACCCAGTACTTC.

The chain is built from TRBV5-1 and TRBJ2-1; 9 bases are a match to TRBD1. Per germline, CDR1 SGHRS and CDR2 YFSETQ. The CDR3 totals 14 residues. The V segment lost 3 bases and the J segment 4 bases; nucleotides outside the gene matches: 2. The CDR3 region has the DNA TGCGCCAGCAGCTCGGGACAGGGTTACAATGAGCAGTTCTTC. This gives the protein CASSSGQGYNEQFF.

The genes are TRBV29-1 and TRBJ2-1, with 10 bases lining up with TRBD2. Germline assignment: CDR1 SQVTM and CDR2 ANQGSEA. There are 16 residues in the CDR3. The junction had 11 bases not matched to a gene; V was cut back by 6 bases and J by 3 bases. The CDR3 loop is CSVDGLAGVGYNEQFF. The CDR3 nucleotides read TGCAGCGTCGACGGGCTAGCGGGAGTGGGCTACAATGAGCAGTTCTTC.

The chain links TRBV19 to TRBJ2-2; 8 bases are a match to TRBD1. The CDR3 loop spans 14 amino acids. J lost 4 bases, V lost 5 bases, and 3 bases had no gene match. Germline V gene lookup returns CDR1 LNHDA and CDR2 SQIVND (reference sequence). The CDR3 sequence: CASSLTGATGELFF. The CDR3 DNA sequence: TGTGCCAGTAGTTTGACAGGGGCCACCGGGGAGCTGTTTTTT.

This chain connects TRBV5-6 to TRBJ2-3, with 9 bases matching TRBD2. The germline CDR1 and CDR2 sequences are SGHDT and YYEEEE. J was trimmed by 3 bases and V by 0 bases; bases with no gene match: 2. CDR3 length: 15 amino acids. The DNA of the CDR3 is TGTGCCAGCAGCTTGGCTAGCGGGAAGACAGATACGCAGTATTTT. Protein product: CASSLASGKTDTQYF.

CDR3 residues: CASSLLGGPSSGANVLTF. CDR3 bases: TGTGCCAGCAGCTTGTTGGGAGGCCCGAGCTCTGGGGCCAACGTCCTGACTTTC. This chain uses TRBV11-2 with TRBJ2-6; D might be TRBD2 (6 bases). The V gene's germline CDR1 is SGHAT and CDR2 FQNNGV. Trimming cost V 3 bases and J 0 bases, with 15 bases left between them. This CDR3 is built from 18 residues. Looking up the rest from reference TRBV11-2 and TRBJ2-6 gives the full variable domain: EAGVAQSPRYKIIEKRQSVAFWCNPISGHATLYWYQQILGQGPKLLIQFQNNGVVDDSQLPKDRFSAERLKGVDSTLKIQPAKLEDSAVYLCASSLLGGPSSGANVLTFGAGSRLTVL.

The chain links TRBV3-1 (or the pseudogene TRBV3-2) to TRBJ1-2; no clear D. Trimming cost V 0 bases and J 2 bases, with 7 bases left between them. CDR3 length: 14 amino acids. Germline values: CDR1 LGHDT, CDR2 YNNKEL (reference sequence). CDR3 coding DNA: TGTGCCAGCAGCCAAGAGACACTCAACTATGGCTACACCTTC. Its translation is CASSQETLNYGYTF.

The chain joins TRBV5-5 to TRBJ2-7; 8 bases match TRBD1. The CDR3 is 15 amino acids. Germline V lookup: CDR1 SGHKS, CDR2 YYEKEE (reference sequence). V shed 3 bases and J 2 bases; nucleotides not matched to a gene: 7. In DNA, the CDR3 is TGTGCCAGCAGCTCCTGGACAGGGACCACCTACGAGCAGTACTTC. It translates to CASSSWTGTTYEQYF.

This clone was found many times. The chain recombines TRBV3-1 (or the pseudogene TRBV3-2) with TRBJ2-1; D might be TRBD1 (5 bases). V lost 4 bases, J lost 7 bases, and 17 bases lay in between. Looked up from germline, CDR1 is LGHDT and CDR2 is YNNKEL (reference sequence). The CDR3 totals 15 residues. In DNA, the CDR3 is TGTGCCAGCAGCCCAATGAGGACAACAAAGAATGAGCAGTTCTTC. As protein: CASSPMRTTKNEQFF.